This T cell receptor (beta chain) was obtained from a study of blood T cells in healthy people across ages. The wider study: About one barcoded beta molecule was captured per two T cells (by template switching). Study-wide points: Fewer expanded clones and more diversity marked long-lived versus aged donors. There was a strong correlation between TCR beta diversity and naive T cell percentage.

Then a second PCR, running roughly 7 to 11 cycles, was carried out with a sample-barcoded 5' primer and a J-beta primer mix. Every cDNA was tagged by a template-switch adaptor with 12 random nucleotides. A single record per CDR3 protein comes from TCRdb applying MiXCR to the 5' RACE reads. This sample yields over a million distinct CDR3 sequences, of which roughly 43% are seen a single time; more than 4% belongs to the top ten. Details on this clonotype: Its matching antigen is unknown.

The TCR originated in a woman aged 18-30 years in good health. The sample taken for sequencing was blood.

CDR3 coding DNA: TGTGCCACCGAGTGGGGTAGCAATCAGCCCCAGCATTTT. Translating it yields CATEWGSNQPQHF. The V gene is TRBV19, the J gene TRBJ1-5; D remains unclear. The CDR3 spans 13 residues. Trimming took off 10 bases at V and 0 bases at J, with 10 bases between the two ends. Germline V gene lookup returns CDR1 LNHDA and CDR2 SQIVND (reference sequence).